The 28 T cell receptor beta chains reported below all come from one sample, sequenced in a study of Tregs in tolerant kidney transplant recipients (dated by TCRdb to the late 2010s). Transplants used related donors with nonmyeloablative bone marrow transplantation; mixed chimerism was transient in the human trials. The library came from the immunoSEQ multiplex PCR assay. In TCRdb, the immuneACCESS table is reduced to in-frame sequences with V and J assigned. These tables do not hold every clone; where another copy was compared, an unresolved V gene accounts for under half, and the others remain unexplained. This sample holds roughly 86,000 clones; roughly 93% were observed only once. The ten most abundant clones make up around 1.6% of the sample. The sequencing here drew on CD4+ T cells from blood (PBMCs), taken 12 months after the transplant. The origin of the receptors is a human patient who received a combined kidney and bone marrow transplant. The graft donor may be the source of some T cells after a transplant.

The V and J genes are TRBV30 and TRBJ1-4, with 7 nucleotides matching TRBD1. The CDR3 is 14 amino acids. Germline V CDR1 and CDR2: GTSNPN, SVGIG (reference sequence). With V trimmed by 2 bases and J by 5 bases, 5 bases remained unmatched. The CDR3 bases are TGTGCCTGGAGTCAGAGGGGGCTAAATGAAAAACTGTTTTTT. It codes for CAWSQRGLNEKLFF. Complete variable domain (other parts from reference TRBV30 and TRBJ1-4): SQTIHQWPATLVQPVGSPLSLECTVEGTSNPNLYWYRQAAGRGLQLLFYSVGIGQISSEVPQNLSASRPQDRQFILSSKKLLLSDSGFYLCAWSQRGLNEKLFFGSGTQLSVL.

J is TRBJ1-6 and V is TRBV27; D remains ambiguous. CDR3 length: 13 residues. The V gene's germline CDR1 is MNHEY and CDR2 SMNVEV (reference sequence). The V and J ends lost 3 bases and 10 bases respectively, with 10 bases between them. CDR3 amino acids: CASSFGPESPLHF. The CDR3 DNA reads as TGTGCCAGCAGTTTTGGGCCGGAATCACCCCTCCACTTT.

This chain links TRBV7-2 with TRBJ1-5, with 7 bases matching TRBD1. V dropped 0 bases and J dropped 9; count of bases not matched to a gene: 8. Looked up from germline, CDR1 is SGHTA and CDR2 is FQGNSA. The CDR3 is 15 residues long. CDR3 region: CASSLATGTERPQHF. The CDR3 DNA reads TGTGCCAGCAGCTTAGCGACAGGGACAGAACGGCCCCAGCATTTT.

V gene TRBV18 combines with J gene TRBJ2-2; D perhaps matches TRBD2 (5 bases). The germline CDR1 and CDR2 sequences are KGHSH and LQKENI. V lost 0 bases and J lost 1, with 12 bases in between. The length of the CDR3 is 17 residues. The CDR3 region has the DNA TGTGCCAGCTCACCACCTTTGGGCGCGGGGAACACCGGGGAGCTGTTTTTT. Protein product: CASSPPLGAGNTGELFF.

This rearrangement joins TRBV10-3 to TRBJ2-5, with TRBD1 matching over 7 bases. Germline V lookup: CDR1 ENHRY, CDR2 SYGVKD. With 4 bases clipped from V and 1 base from J, the junction kept 0 bases outside the gene matches. The CDR3 has 13 amino acids. This CDR3 reads CAISGTGQETQYF. CDR3 bases: TGTGCCATCAGTGGGACAGGCCAAGAGACCCAGTACTTC.

J is TRBJ2-3 and V is TRBV2, with 14 bases identical to TRBD2. After removal of 11 bases from V and 7 bases from J, the junction contained 5 bases not matched to a gene. Per the germline V gene, CDR1 is SNHLY and CDR2 is FYNNEI. The CDR3 contains 13 residues. The CDR3 DNA reads as TGTGCCGGGGGACTAGCGGGGGTGAATACGCAGTATTTT. It translates to CAGGLAGVNTQYF.

The rearrangement links TRBV7-9 to TRBJ1-5; 7 positions match TRBD1. The J segment lost 3 bases and the V segment lost 5 bases, leaving 10 bases of the junction unmatched. Germline values: CDR1 SEHNR, CDR2 FQNEAQ (reference sequence). This CDR3 contains 16 residues. Here the CDR3 DNA reads TGTGCCAGCAGCGCACTCACAGGGGCCCCCAATCAGCCCCAGCATTTT. It specifies CASSALTGAPNQPQHF.

V gene TRBV7-9 combines with J gene TRBJ2-7, with 7 positions matching TRBD2. Germline loops: CDR1 SEHNR, CDR2 FQNEAQ (reference sequence). V lost 8 bases, J lost 3 bases, and 10 bases stayed unmatched. The CDR3 has 14 amino acids. CDR3 DNA sequence: TGTGCCAGCCAATCGGGAGGAGGGCGCTACGAGCAGTACTTC. It encodes CASQSGGGRYEQYF.

The J gene is TRBJ1-1, the V gene TRBV18; no definite D call. CDR3 length: 14 residues. The V gene's germline CDR1 is KGHSH and CDR2 LQKENI. V lost 4 bases and J lost 1, with 10 bases in between. In DNA, the CDR3 is TGTGCCAGCTCACTCGAAACACAGAACACTGAAGCTTTCTTT. This codes for CASSLETQNTEAFF.

V is TRBV2 and J is TRBJ2-7, with TRBD2 identical over 7 bases. The CDR3 contains 14 residues. Germline V CDR1 and CDR2: SNHLY, FYNNEI. With V trimmed by 4 bases and J by 7 bases, 10 bases remained unmatched. The CDR3 DNA reads as TGTGCCAGCAGTGCAGGCGGGAGTAGGGAGGAGCAGTACTTC. Translating gives CASSAGGSREEQYF.

In nucleotides, the CDR3 is TGTGCCAGCAGCAAGGCCCTACACCGCAGGAAAGCTTTCTTT. Amino acids: CASSKALHRRKAFF. V usage is TRBV21-1 and J usage is TRBJ1-1; the table's D call, TRBD1, was not checked against the DNA. TRBV21-1 is a known pseudogene. The CDR3 spans 14 residues.

V is TRBV6-1 and J is TRBJ2-3; D unclear. The CDR3 is 17 residues long. V shed 2 bases and J shed 1 base, with 16 bases lying between them. Germline loops: CDR1 MNHNS, CDR2 SASEGT. This chain's CDR3 is CASSEIPKDFRTDTQYF. DNA of the CDR3: TGTGCCAGCAGTGAAATCCCCAAAGACTTTCGCACAGATACGCAGTATTTT.

The chain has TRBV19 and TRBJ1-1; 8 bases align to TRBD1. CDR1 and CDR2 (germline): LNHDA, SQIVND (reference sequence). The trim removed 4 bases at V and 4 bases at J, leaving 5 bases unmatched. The CDR3 covers 14 residues. The chain's CDR3 is CASSTRQGTTEAFF. CDR3 in DNA: TGTGCCAGTAGTACAAGACAGGGGACCACTGAAGCTTTCTTT.

V gene TRBV9 combines with J gene TRBJ2-1; the D gene is possibly TRBD1 (5 bases). Trimming shortened V by 0 bases and J by 9 bases, and 28 bases separated the two germline ends. This CDR3 has 19 amino acids. Germline V gives CDR1 SGDLS, CDR2 YYNGEE. The DNA for the CDR3 is TGTGCCAGCAGCGTAGGTCCTGGGCAGGGTCTGATTCTTACAAGTGAGCAGTTCTTC. Translation: CASSVGPGQGLILTSEQFF.

The V and J genes are TRBV4-1 and TRBJ1-5; possibly TRBD1 for D (5 bases). Trimming took off 2 bases at V and 1 base at J, with 12 bases between the two ends. The CDR3 runs 16 residues. Germline CDR1 reads MGHRA; CDR2 reads YSYEKL. CDR3 coding DNA: TGCGCCAGCAGCCAACTACAGGTTATAAGCAATCAGCCCCAGCATTTT. Amino acids: CASSQLQVISNQPQHF.

This chain uses TRBV5-4 with TRBJ2-1; perhaps TRBD2 as D (6 bases). The CDR3 loop spans 15 amino acids. The V gene's germline CDR1 is SGHNT and CDR2 YYREEE (reference sequence). V shed 4 bases and J shed 3 bases, with 14 bases lying between them. CDR3 protein: CASSARTTNYNEQFF. The CDR3 DNA sequence: TGTGCCAGCAGCGCACGGACTACGAACTACAATGAGCAGTTCTTC.

The chain carries TRBV5-1 and TRBJ2-3; weak D call: TRBD1 (6 bases). The CDR3 consists of 16 residues. V was clipped by 2 bases and J by 4 bases, with 17 bases between them. Looked up from germline, CDR1 is SGHRS and CDR2 is YFSETQ. The CDR3, as DNA: TGCGCCAGCAGCTTTGAGGGGGTGTTGATGGCAGATACGCAGTATTTT. Protein sequence: CASSFEGVLMADTQYF.

The gene calls are TRBV27 and TRBJ2-2; TRBD1 is a possible D gene (6 bases). Trimming removed 2 bases from V and 4 bases from J, with 11 bases in between. CDR1 is MNHEY and CDR2 is SMNVEV in the germline V gene (reference sequence). CDR3 size: 15 residues. CDR3 sequence (DNA): TGTGCCAGCAGTTTAGCCAGGGGACGCACCGGGGAGCTGTTTTTT. As protein: CASSLARGRTGELFF.

The rearrangement links TRBV19 to TRBJ1-1, with D perhaps TRBD1 (5 bases). The CDR3 has 14 residues. Looked up from germline, CDR1 is LNHDA and CDR2 is SQIVND (reference sequence). V lost 6 bases, J lost 0 bases, and 11 bases lay in between. The CDR3, as DNA: TGTGCCAGTAGCCGACAGTTCATGAACACTGAAGCTTTCTTT. Translating gives CASSRQFMNTEAFF.

The chain uses TRBV4-1 and TRBJ1-5; tentatively, D is TRBD1 (6 bases). The CDR3 runs to 15 residues. V was shortened by 4 bases and J by 2 bases, with 12 bases between the two germline ends. Looked up from germline, CDR1 is MGHRA and CDR2 is YSYEKL. CDR3 sequence reads: CASSRGGGGNQPQHF. CDR3 DNA sequence: TGCGCCAGCAGCCGTGGCGGGGGCGGCAATCAGCCCCAGCATTTT.

This chain uses TRBV7-9 with TRBJ1-1, with 8 bases that match TRBD1. The CDR3 totals 15 residues. Germline lookup yields CDR1 SEHNR and CDR2 FQNEAQ (reference sequence). With V trimmed by 6 bases and J by 5 bases, 11 bases remained unmatched. The CDR3 is CASRDPRDRRTEAFF. DNA for the CDR3: TGTGCCAGCAGGGACCCGAGGGACAGGAGAACTGAAGCTTTCTTT.

This chain uses TRBV7-2 with TRBJ2-6; D remains ambiguous. The CDR3 sequence is 13 residues long. Trimming shortened V by 4 bases and J by 9 bases, and 10 bases separated the two germline ends. CDR1 is SGHTA and CDR2 is FQGNSA in the germline V gene. CDR3 sequence (DNA): TGTGCCAGCAGCTACCGCAGTGGCAACGTCCTGACTTTC. It encodes CASSYRSGNVLTF.

The J gene is TRBJ2-5, the V gene TRBV6-5; TRBD1 matches 9 bases. Germline V lookup: CDR1 MNHEY, CDR2 SVGAGI. V gave up 5 bases and J gave up 5 bases; unmatched junction bases: 3. The CDR3 spans 13 residues. The CDR3 is CASSGQGRETQYF. The DNA for the CDR3 is TGTGCCAGCAGTGGACAGGGGAGGGAGACCCAGTACTTC.

The rearrangement links TRBV9 to TRBJ1-1, with a possible D match to TRBD1 (6 bases). Per the germline V gene, CDR1 is SGDLS and CDR2 is YYNGEE. Trimming shortened V by 4 bases and J by 4 bases, and 14 bases separated the two germline ends. The CDR3 consists of 14 residues. This chain's CDR3 is CASSPTGSGTEAFF. Here the CDR3 DNA reads TGTGCCAGCAGCCCTACAGGGAGTGGCACTGAAGCTTTCTTT.

This clone was counted a single time. The chain has TRBV19 and TRBJ2-7, with 11 bases fitting TRBD1. Unmatched junction bases numbered 10, after V lost 5 bases and J lost 4 bases. This CDR3 is built from 16 residues. Germline loops: CDR1 LNHDA, CDR2 SQIVND (reference sequence). The CDR3 region has the DNA TGTGCCAGTAGTCCCGGGACAGGGGGTAAATCATACGAGCAGTACTTC. Encoded protein: CASSPGTGGKSYEQYF.

This clone was recorded only once. The V gene is TRBV7-9, the J gene TRBJ2-7; no reliable D call. CDR1 SEHNR and CDR2 FQNEAQ come from the germline V gene (reference sequence). The CDR3 totals 15 residues. Trimming stripped 3 bases from V and 3 bases from J, with 15 bases between. The CDR3 protein is CASSFITGLDYEQYF. Here the CDR3 DNA reads TGTGCCAGCAGCTTTATCACCGGGTTAGACTACGAGCAGTACTTC. Variable domain in full (rest from reference TRBV7-9 and TRBJ2-7): DTGVSQNPRHKITKRGQNVTFRCDPISEHNRLYWYRQTLGQGPEFLTYFQNEAQLEKSRLLSDRFSAERPKGSFSTLEIQRTEQGDSAMYLCASSFITGLDYEQYFGPGTRLTVT.

The chain recombines TRBV6-1 with TRBJ2-7; D gene ambiguous. This CDR3 contains 13 residues. V lost 4 bases to trimming and J lost 0 bases, with 7 bases between them. Germline values: CDR1 MNHNS, CDR2 SASEGT. CDR3 bases: TGTGCCAGCAGTGTGGCGGCCTCCTACGAGCAGTACTTC. Amino acid sequence: CASSVAASYEQYF.

The chain is built from TRBV19 and TRBJ2-3; 9 positions agree with TRBD2. The germline CDR1 and CDR2 sequences are LNHDA and SQIVND (reference sequence). Unmatched junction bases numbered 7, after V lost 2 bases and J lost 1 base. This CDR3 is 17 amino acids long. The CDR3 region is CASSIYDSGRRTDTQYF. For the CDR3, the DNA is TGTGCCAGTAGTATATACGATAGCGGGAGACGCACAGATACGCAGTATTTT.